Below, 5 T cell receptor beta chains from the same sample are listed, as sequenced in a study of cytomegalovirus exposure and HLA in healthy donors. Primers for the PCR totalled 60 Vbeta and 13 Jbeta. Method: immunoSEQ multiplex PCR; TCRdb's copy keeps in-frame clones and lacks some. This table has roughly 120,000 clones, approximately 60% appearing once. Source material: PBMCs. The receptors were sampled from a woman aged 25 to 45 in good health and CMV-seronegative.

This clone has just a few counts. The V call is TRBV19, the J call TRBJ1-1, with 7 nucleotides matching TRBD1. V shed 8 bases and J 1 base; nucleotides not matched to a gene: 4. Germline-derived CDR1 and CDR2 are LNHDA and SQIVND (reference sequence). This CDR3 has 13 amino acids. In DNA form, the CDR3 reads TGTGCCAGTCGGACAGGACCGAACACTGAAGCTTTCTTT. As protein: CASRTGPNTEAFF.

This clone has more than one count but fewer than ten. The rearrangement uses TRBV27 and TRBJ2-7, with 11 bases fitting TRBD2. The CDR3 sequence is 15 residues long. The germline CDR1 and CDR2 sequences are MNHEY and SMNVEV (reference sequence). The J segment lost 1 base and the V segment lost 6 bases, leaving 5 bases of the junction unmatched. The CDR3 here is CASSPTSGSSYEQYF. CDR3 in DNA: TGTGCCAGCAGCCCTACTAGCGGGAGTTCCTACGAGCAGTACTTC.

The chain uses TRBV25-1 and TRBJ2-7; 10 bases agree with TRBD2. Germline values: CDR1 MGHDK, CDR2 SYGVNS. The CDR3 runs 14 residues. V was clipped by 4 bases and J by 2 bases; unmatched bases: 2. The CDR3 nucleotides are TGTGCCAGCAGTGGACTAGCGGGTACCTACGAGCAGTACTTC. It specifies CASSGLAGTYEQYF.

The chain uses TRBV7-2 and TRBJ1-3, with a possible D match to TRBD1 (6 bases). The ends were cut back, 5 bases at V and 7 bases at J, with 18 bases in the middle. CDR1 is SGHTA, CDR2 FQGNSA, per germline. The CDR3 extends over 15 amino acids. In DNA form, the CDR3 reads TGTGCCAGCAGCCCCGACAGGATGACTTGGAACACCATATATTTT. Protein: CASSPDRMTWNTIYF.

The chain employs TRBV7-9 and TRBJ2-6, with D perhaps matching TRBD1 (5 bases). Trimming pared 11 bases from V and 0 bases from J, leaving 11 bases between. Germline V gene lookup returns CDR1 SEHNR and CDR2 FQNEAQ (reference sequence). The CDR3 runs to 14 residues. CDR3 nucleotides: TGTGCCCCAGACAGTAGCTCTGGGGCCAACGTCCTGACTTTC. Translation gives CAPDSSSGANVLTF.